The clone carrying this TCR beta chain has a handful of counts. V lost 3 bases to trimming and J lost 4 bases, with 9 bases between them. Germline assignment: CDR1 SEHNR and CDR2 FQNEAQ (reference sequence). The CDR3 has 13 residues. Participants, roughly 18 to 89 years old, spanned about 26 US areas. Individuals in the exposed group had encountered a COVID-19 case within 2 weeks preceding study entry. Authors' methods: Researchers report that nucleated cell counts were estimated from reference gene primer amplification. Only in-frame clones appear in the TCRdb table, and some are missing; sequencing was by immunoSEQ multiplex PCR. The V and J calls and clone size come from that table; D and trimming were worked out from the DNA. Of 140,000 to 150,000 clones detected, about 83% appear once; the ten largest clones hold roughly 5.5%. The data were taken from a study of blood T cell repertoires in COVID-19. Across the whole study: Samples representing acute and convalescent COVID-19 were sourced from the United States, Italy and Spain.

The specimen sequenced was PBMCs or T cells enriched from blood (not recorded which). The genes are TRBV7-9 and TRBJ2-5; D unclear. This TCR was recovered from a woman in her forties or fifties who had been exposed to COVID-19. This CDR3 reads CASSFSVGETQYF. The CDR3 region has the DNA TGTGCCAGCAGCTTCTCGGTCGGAGAGACCCAGTACTTC.